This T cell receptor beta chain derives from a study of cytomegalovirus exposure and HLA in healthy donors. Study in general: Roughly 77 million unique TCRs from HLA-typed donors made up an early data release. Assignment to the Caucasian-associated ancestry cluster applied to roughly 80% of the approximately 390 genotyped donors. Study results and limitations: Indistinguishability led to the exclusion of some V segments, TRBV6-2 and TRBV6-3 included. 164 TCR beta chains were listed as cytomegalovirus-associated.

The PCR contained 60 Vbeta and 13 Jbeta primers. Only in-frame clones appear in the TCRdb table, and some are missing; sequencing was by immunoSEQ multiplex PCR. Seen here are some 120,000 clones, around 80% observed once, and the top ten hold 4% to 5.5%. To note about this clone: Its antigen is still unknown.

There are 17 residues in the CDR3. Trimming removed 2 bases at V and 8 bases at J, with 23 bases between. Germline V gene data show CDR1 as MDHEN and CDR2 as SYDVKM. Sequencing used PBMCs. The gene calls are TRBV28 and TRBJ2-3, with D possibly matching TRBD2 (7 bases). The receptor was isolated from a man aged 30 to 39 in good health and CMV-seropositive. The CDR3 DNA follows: TGTGCCAGCAGTTTAACAGGCTTAGGGGGAGGGTTGGGTACGCAGTATTTT. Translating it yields CASSLTGLGGGLGTQYF.